Here is one T cell receptor beta chain with its context. Cohort assignment relied on participant-reported clinical history. Between the trimmed V and J ends, which lost 5 bases and 2 bases, there was a span of 15 bases. Germline values: CDR1 SGHTA, CDR2 FQGNSA. The CDR3 is made up of 15 amino acids. These data are taken from a study of blood T cell repertoires in COVID-19. At the level of the study: The United States, Italy and Spain were the sources of the acute and convalescent COVID-19 samples.

Per the original data handling: Reference gene primer amplification gave estimated nucleated cell counts. Repertoires were generated with immunoSEQ multiplex PCR, while TCRdb's copy carries only in-frame clones and drops some. V and J calls and clone size are given by that table; D and trimming were obtained from the DNA. This repertoire shows some 250,000 clones, around 87% found once; its top ten account for 2.5% to 3.5%. This TCR came from a woman in her thirties or forties with acute COVID-19. The sequencing sample was made of PBMCs or T cells enriched from blood (not recorded which). The gene calls are TRBV7-2 and TRBJ1-2; weak D call: TRBD1 (5 bases). CDR3 sequence: CASSPAQGANYGYTF. The CDR3 region has the DNA TGTGCCAGCAGCCCCGCGCAGGGTGCAAACTATGGCTACACCTTC.